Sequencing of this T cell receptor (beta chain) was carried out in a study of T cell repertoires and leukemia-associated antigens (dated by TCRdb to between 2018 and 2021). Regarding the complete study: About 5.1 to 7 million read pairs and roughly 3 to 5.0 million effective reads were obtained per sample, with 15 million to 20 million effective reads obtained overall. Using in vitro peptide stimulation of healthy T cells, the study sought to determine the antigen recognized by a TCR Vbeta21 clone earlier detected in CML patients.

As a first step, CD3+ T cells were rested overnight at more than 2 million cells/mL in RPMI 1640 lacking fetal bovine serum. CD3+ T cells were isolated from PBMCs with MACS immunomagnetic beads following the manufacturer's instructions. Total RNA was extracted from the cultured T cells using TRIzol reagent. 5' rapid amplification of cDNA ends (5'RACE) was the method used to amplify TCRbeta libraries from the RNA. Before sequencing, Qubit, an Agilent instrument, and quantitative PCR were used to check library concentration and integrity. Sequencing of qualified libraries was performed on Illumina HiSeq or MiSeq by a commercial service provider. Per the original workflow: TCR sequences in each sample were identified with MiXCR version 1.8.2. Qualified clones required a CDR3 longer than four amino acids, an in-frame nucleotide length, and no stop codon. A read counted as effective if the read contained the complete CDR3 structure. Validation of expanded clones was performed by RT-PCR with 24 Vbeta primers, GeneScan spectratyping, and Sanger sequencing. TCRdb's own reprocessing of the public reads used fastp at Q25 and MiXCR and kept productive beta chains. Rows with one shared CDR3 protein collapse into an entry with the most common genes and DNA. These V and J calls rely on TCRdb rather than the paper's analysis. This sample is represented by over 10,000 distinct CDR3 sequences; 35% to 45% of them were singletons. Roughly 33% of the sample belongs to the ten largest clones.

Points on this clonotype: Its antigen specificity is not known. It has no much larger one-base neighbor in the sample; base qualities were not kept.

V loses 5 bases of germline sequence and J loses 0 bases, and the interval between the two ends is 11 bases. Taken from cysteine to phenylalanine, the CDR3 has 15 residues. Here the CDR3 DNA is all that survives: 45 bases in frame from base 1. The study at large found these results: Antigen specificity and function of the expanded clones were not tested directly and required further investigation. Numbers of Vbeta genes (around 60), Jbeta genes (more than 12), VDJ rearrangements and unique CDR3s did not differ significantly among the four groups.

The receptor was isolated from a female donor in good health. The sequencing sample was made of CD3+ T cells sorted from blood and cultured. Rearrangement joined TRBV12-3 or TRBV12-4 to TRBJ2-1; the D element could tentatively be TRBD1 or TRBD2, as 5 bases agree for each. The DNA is TGTGCCAGCAGTAGGGGACCCAGCTCCTACAATGAGCAGTTCTTC. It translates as CASSRGPSSYNEQFF.